This T cell receptor (beta chain) stems from a study of shared clonotypes between healthy human individuals. Study-level background: The study enrolled a couple of women and three men aged 18 to 49. Each donor had three CD4 naive, three CD4 memory, two CD8 naive and one CD8 memory plate.

This clone was counted once. Its antigen is unknown. Study conclusions and caveats: Estimated clonotype richness was generally higher in naive than memory subsets.

Once extracted for a subset, genomic DNA was divided evenly among several immunoSEQ plates. TCRdb keeps only in-frame clones here, not all; method: immunoSEQ multiplex PCR. The table has approximately 2,300,000 clones, 80% to 95% seen once. From germline, CDR1 is SGHRS and CDR2 YFSETQ. CDR3 length equals 16 residues. With V trimmed by 3 bases and J by 3 bases, 7 bases remained unmatched. The rearrangement joins TRBV5-1 to TRBJ2-2; TRBD1 aligns across 8 bases. This sequence was found in a man aged 18-30 years in good health. Some clones in this sample may be carry-over from other donors' samples. Sequences were obtained from naive CD4+ T cells from PBMCs. Subset defined: CD45RA+ positively selected. The chain's CDR3 is CASSSRTGLHTGELFF. The CDR3 bases are TGCGCCAGCAGCTCTAGGACAGGGTTACACACCGGGGAGCTGTTTTTT.